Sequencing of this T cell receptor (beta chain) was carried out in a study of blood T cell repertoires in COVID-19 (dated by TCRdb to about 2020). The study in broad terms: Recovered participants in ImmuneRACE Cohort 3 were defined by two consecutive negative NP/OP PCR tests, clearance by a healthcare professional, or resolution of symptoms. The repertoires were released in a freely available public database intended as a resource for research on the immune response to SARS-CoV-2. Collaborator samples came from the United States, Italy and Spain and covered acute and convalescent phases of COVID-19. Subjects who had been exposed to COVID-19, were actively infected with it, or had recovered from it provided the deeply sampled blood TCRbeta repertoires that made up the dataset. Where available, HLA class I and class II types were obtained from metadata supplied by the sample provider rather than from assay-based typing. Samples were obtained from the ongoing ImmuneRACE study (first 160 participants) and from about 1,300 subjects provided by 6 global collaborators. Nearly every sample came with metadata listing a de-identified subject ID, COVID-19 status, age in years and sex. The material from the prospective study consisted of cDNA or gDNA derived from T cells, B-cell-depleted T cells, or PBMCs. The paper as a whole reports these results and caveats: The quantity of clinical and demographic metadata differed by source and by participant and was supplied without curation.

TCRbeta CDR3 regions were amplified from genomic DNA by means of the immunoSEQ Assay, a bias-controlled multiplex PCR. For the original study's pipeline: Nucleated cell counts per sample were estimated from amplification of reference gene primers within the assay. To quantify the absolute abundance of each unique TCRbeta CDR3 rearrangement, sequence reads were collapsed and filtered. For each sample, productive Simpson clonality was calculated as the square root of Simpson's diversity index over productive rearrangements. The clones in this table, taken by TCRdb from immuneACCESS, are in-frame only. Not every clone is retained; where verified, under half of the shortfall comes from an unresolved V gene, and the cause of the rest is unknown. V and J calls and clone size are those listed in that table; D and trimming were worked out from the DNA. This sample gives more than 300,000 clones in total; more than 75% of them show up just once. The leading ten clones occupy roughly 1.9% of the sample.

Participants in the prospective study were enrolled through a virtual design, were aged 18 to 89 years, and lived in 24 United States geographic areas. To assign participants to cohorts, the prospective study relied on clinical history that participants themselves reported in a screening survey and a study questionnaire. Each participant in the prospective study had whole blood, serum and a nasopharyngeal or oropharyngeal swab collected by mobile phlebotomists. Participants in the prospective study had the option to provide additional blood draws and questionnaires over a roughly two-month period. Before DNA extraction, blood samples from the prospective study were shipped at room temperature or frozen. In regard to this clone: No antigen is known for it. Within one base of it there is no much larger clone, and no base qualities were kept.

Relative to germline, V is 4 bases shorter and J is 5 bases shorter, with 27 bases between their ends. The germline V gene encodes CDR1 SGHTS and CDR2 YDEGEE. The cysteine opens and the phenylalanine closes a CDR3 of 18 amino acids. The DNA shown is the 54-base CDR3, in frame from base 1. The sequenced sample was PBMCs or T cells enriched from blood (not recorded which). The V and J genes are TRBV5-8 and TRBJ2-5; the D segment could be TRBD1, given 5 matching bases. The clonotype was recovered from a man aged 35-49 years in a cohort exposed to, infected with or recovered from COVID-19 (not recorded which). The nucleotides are TGTGCCAGCAGCCGCCGGCGCAATCGTCTGGGGCTAGTCGAGACCCAGTACTTC. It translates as CASSRRRNRLGLVETQYF.